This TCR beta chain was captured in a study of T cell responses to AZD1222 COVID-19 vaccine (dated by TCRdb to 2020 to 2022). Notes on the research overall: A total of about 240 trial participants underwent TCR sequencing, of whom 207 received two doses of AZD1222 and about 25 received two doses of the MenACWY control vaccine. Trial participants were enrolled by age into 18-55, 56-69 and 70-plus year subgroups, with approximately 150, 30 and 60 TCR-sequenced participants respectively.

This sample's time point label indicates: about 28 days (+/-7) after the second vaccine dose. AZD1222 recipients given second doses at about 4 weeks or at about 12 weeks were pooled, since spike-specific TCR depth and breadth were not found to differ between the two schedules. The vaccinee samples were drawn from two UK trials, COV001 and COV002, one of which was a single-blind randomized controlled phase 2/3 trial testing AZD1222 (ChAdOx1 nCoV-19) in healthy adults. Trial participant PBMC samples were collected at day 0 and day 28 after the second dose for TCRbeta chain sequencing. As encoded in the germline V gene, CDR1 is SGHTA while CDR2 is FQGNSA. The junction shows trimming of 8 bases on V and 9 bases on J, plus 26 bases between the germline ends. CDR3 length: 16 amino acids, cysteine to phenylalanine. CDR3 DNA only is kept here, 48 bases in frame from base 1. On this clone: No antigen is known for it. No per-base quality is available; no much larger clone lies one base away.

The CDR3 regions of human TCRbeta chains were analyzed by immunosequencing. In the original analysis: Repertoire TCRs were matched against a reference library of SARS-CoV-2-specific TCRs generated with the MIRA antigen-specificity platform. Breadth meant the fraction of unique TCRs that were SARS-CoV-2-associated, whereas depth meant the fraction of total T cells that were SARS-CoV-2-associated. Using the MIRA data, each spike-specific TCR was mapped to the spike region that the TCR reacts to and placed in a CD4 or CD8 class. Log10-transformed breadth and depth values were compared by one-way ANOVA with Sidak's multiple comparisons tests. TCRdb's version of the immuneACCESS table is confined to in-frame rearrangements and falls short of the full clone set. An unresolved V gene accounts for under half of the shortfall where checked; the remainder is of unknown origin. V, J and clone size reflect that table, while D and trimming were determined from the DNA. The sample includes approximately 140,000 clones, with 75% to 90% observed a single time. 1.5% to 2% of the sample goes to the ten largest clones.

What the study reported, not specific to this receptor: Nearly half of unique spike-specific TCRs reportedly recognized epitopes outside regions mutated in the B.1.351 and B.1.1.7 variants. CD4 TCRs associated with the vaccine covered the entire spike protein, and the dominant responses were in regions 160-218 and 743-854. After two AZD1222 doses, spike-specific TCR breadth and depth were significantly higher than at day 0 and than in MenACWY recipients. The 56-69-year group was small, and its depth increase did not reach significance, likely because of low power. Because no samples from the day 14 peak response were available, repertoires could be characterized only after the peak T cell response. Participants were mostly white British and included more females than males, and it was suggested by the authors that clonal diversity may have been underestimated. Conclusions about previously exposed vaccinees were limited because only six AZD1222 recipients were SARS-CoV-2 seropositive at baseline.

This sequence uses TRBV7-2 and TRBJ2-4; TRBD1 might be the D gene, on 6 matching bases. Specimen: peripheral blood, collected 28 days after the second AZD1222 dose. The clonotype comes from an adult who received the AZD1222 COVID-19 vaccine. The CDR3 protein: CASAPGAPTGAAIQYF. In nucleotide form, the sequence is TGTGCCAGCGCCCCCGGTGCGCCGACAGGAGCGGCCATTCAGTACTTC.